The source of this T cell receptor (beta chain) is a study of siplizumab effects on memory and regulatory T cells. A word on this clone: Its antigen is not known.

Study outcomes and limitations: Unstimulated subsets accounted for the mapping of only a minor share of the clones that were alloreactive. Naive T cells seemed more diverse than memory cells and seemed major alloresponse contributors. Tregs proliferating in siplizumab cultures lacked confirmation of their suppressive function. It was not possible to assign a naive or memory phenotype to roughly 80-96% of proliferating CD4+ or CD8+ clones.

The CDR3 is 15 amino acids. The V and J ends lost 4 bases and 2 bases respectively, with 12 bases between them. Germline-derived CDR1 and CDR2 are MGHRA and YSYEKL. This table comes from immunoSEQ multiplex PCR, and its TCRdb copy is limited to in-frame clones, with some not included. The repertoire has 100,000 or so clones, 92% of them found once; the top ten carry about 1.1%. This clonotype was obtained from a human donor in good health. Sequencing was carried out using CD4+ T cells sorted from blood. The chain joins TRBV4-1 to TRBJ2-1; D may be TRBD1 (6 bases). CDR3 sequence reads: CASSLIGTTYNEQFF. The DNA of the CDR3 is TGCGCCAGCAGCCTTATCGGGACAACCTACAATGAGCAGTTCTTC.